This record covers a single T cell receptor (beta chain). The antigen is not known. The sample comes from a study of T cell responses to AZD1222 COVID-19 vaccine. Study-wide findings and caveats: Increased Spike-specific TCR breadth and depth were observed after two AZD1222 doses. Repertoire sampling occurred only after the peak T cell response.

Clones were read by immunoSEQ multiplex PCR, and TCRdb kept only the in-frame ones, dropping some. In the table there are 100,000 to 150,000 clones, 86% of which are singletons. This CDR3 spans 15 amino acids. J lost 2 bases, V lost 5 bases, and 4 bases had no gene match. Germline V gene sequence: CDR1 MNHEY, CDR2 SVGAGI. The gene calls are TRBV6-5 and TRBJ2-7; TRBD2 aligns across 12 bases. The TCR was taken from an adult in good health. This material consisted of peripheral blood, taken on day 0 of AZD1222 vaccination. The CDR3 spells CASSHTSGGPYEQYF. In DNA form, the CDR3 reads TGTGCCAGCAGTCATACTAGCGGGGGGCCCTACGAGCAGTACTTC.